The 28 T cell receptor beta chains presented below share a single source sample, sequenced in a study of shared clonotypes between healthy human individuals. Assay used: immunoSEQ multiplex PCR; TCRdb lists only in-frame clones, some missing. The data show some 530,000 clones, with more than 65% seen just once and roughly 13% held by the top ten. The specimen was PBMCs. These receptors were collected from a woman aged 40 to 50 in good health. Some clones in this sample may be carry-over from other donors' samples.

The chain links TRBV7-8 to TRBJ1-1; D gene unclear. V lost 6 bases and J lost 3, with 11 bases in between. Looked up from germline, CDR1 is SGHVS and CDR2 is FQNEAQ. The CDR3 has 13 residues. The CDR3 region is CASSFGEDTEAFF. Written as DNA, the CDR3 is TGTGCCAGCAGTTTCGGGGAGGACACTGAAGCTTTCTTT.

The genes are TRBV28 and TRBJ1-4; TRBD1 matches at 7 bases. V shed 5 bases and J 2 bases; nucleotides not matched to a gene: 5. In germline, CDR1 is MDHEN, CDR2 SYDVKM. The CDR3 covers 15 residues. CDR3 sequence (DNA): TGTGCCAGCAGTCAAACGACAGGGACTAATGAAAAACTGTTTTTT. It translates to CASSQTTGTNEKLFF.

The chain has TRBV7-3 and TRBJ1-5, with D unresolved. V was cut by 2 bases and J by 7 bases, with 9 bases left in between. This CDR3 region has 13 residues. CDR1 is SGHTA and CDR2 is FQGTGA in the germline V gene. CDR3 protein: CASSLGADQPQHF. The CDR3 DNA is TGTGCCAGCAGCTTAGGTGCAGACCAGCCCCAGCATTTT.

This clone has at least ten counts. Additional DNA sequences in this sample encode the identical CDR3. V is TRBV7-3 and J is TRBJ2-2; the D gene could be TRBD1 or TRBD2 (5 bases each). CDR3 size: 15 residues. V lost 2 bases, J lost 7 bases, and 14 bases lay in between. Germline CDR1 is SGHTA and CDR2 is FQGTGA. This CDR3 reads CASSLEGRSDGELFF. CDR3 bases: TGTGCCAGCAGCTTAGAGGGGAGATCCGACGGGGAGCTGTTTTTT.

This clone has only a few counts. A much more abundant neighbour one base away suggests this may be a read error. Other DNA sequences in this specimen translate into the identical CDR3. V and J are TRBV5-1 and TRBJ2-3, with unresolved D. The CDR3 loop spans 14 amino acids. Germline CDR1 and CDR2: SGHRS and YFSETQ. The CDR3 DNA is TGTGCCAGCAGCTTGGTCGTAAACACAGATACGCAGTATTTT. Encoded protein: CASSLVVNTDTQYF.

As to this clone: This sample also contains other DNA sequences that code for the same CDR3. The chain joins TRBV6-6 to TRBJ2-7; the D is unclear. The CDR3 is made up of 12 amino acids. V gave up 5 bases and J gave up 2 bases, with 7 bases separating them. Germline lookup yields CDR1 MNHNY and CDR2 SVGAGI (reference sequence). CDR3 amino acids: CASSPVAYEQYF. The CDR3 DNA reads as TGTGCCAGCAGTCCAGTAGCCTACGAGCAGTACTTC.

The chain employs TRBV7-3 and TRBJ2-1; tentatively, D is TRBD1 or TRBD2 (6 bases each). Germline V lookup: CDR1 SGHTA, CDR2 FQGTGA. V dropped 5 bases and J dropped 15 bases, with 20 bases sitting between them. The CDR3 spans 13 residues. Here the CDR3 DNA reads TGTGCCAGCAGCATAGACCCGTCGGGGGCTAGGTTCTTC. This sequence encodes CASSIDPSGARFF.

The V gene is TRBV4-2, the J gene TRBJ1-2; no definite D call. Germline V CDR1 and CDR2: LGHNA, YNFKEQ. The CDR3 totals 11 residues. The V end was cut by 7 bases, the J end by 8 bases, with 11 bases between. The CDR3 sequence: CASTSYSGYTF. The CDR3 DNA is TGTGCCAGCACCTCATATAGCGGCTACACCTTC.

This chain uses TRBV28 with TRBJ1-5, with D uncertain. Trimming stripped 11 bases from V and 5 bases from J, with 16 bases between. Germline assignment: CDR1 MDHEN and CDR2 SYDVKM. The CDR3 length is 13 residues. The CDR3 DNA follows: TGTGCCTTACGCCCGGGGAGGGATCAGCCCCAGCATTTT. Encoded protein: CALRPGRDQPQHF. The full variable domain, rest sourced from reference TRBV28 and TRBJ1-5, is DVKVTQSSRYLVKRTGEKVFLECVQDMDHENMFWYRQDPGLGLRLIYFSYDVKMKEKGDIPEGYSVSREKKERFSLILESASTNQTSMYLCALRPGRDQPQHFGDGTRLSIL.

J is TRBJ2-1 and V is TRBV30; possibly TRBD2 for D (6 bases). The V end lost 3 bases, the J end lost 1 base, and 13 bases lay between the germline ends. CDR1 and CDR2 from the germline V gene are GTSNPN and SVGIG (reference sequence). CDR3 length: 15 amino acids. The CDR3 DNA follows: TGTGCCTGGAGAGCTCTAGCGTCTTCCTACAATGAGCAGTTCTTC. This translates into CAWRALASSYNEQFF.

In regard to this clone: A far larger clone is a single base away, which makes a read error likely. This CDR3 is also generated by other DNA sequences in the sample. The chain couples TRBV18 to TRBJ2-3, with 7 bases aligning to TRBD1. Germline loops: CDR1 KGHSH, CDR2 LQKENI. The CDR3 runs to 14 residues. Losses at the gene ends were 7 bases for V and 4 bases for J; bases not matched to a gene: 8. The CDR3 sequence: CASLGRQGADTQYF. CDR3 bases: TGTGCCAGCTTAGGGCGACAGGGCGCAGATACGCAGTATTTT.

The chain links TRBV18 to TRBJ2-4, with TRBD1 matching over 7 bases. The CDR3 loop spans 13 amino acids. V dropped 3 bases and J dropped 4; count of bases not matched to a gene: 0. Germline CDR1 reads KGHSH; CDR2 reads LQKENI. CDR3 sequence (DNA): TGTGCCAGCTCACCGGACAGGAAAAACATTCAGTACTTC. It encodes CASSPDRKNIQYF.

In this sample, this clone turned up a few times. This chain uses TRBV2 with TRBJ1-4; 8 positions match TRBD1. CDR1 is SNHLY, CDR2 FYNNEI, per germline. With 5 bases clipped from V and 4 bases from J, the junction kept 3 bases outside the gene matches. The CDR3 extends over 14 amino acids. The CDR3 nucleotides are TGTGCCAGCAGTTTTGACAGGGGTAATGAAAAACTGTTTTTT. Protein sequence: CASSFDRGNEKLFF.

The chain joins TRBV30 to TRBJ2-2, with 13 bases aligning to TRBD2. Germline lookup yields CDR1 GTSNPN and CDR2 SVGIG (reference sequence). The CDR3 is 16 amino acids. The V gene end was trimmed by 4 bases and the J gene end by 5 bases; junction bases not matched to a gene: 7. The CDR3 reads CAWTGTSGMGTGELFF. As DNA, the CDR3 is TGTGCCTGGACCGGGACTAGCGGGATGGGAACCGGGGAGCTGTTTTTT. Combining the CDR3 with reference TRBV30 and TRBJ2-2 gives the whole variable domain SQTIHQWPATLVQPVGSPLSLECTVEGTSNPNLYWYRQAAGRGLQLLFYSVGIGQISSEVPQNLSASRPQDRQFILSSKKLLLSDSGFYLCAWTGTSGMGTGELFFGEGSRLTVL.

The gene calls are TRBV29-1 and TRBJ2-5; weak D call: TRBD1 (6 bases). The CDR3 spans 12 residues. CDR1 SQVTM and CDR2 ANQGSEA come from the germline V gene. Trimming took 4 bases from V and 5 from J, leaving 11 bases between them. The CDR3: CSVGRGFETQYF. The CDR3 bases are TGCAGCGTTGGCAGGGGCTTTGAGACCCAGTACTTC. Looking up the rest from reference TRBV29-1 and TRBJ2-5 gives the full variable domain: SAVISQKPSRDICQRGTSLTIQCQVDSQVTMMFWYRQQPGQSLTLIATANQGSEATYESGFVIDKFPISRPNLTFSTLTVSNMSPEDSSIYLCSVGRGFETQYFGPGTRLLVL.

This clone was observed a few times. The CDR3 bases are TGTGCCAGCACCAAGACTAGCGGGATGTCCTACAATGAGCAGTTCTTC. Its translation is CASTKTSGMSYNEQFF. V gene TRBV9 combines with J gene TRBJ2-1, with 11 bases fitting TRBD2. CDR3 length equals 16 residues. CDR1 and CDR2 from the germline V gene are SGDLS and YYNGEE. With 6 bases clipped from V and 1 base from J, the junction kept 6 bases outside the gene matches.

CDR3 in amino acids: CASSSRDPPGQPQHF. The CDR3, as DNA: TGCGCCAGCAGTTCACGGGACCCTCCGGGACAGCCCCAGCATTTT. V and J are TRBV10-2 and TRBJ1-5; perhaps TRBD1 as D (5 bases). Germline CDR1 WSHSY, CDR2 SAAADI. The length of the CDR3 is 15 residues. The V end was cut by 5 bases, the J end by 7 bases, with 18 bases between.

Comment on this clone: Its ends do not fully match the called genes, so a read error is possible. CDR3: CASSPGTSGRVF. The DNA of the CDR3 is TGTGCCAGCAGCCCCGGGACTAGCGGGAGGGTTTTC. V usage is TRBV11-2 and J usage is TRBJ2-7; 16 bases are shared with TRBD2. The length of the CDR3 is 12 residues. Per the germline V gene, CDR1 is SGHAT and CDR2 is FQNNGV.

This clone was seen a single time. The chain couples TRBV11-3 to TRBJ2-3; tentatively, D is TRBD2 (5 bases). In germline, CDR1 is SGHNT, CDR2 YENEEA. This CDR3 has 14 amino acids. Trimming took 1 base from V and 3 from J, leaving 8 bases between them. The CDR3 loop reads CASSLGTPTDTQYF. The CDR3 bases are TGTGCCAGCAGCTTAGGGACTCCAACAGATACGCAGTATTTT.

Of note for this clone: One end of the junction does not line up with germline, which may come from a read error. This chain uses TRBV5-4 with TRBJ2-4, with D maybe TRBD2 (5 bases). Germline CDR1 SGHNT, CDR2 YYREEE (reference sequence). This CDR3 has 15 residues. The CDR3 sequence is CASSLEGQPGNIQYF. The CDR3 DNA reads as TGCGCCAGCAGCCTAGAGGGCCAACCCGGAAACATTCAGTACTTC.

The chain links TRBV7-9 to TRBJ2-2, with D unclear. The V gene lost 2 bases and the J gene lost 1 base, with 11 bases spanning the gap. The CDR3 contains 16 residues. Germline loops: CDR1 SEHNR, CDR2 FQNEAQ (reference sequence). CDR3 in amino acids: CASSLKGPMNTGELFF. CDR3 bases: TGTGCCAGCAGCTTAAAGGGTCCCATGAACACCGGGGAGCTGTTTTTT.

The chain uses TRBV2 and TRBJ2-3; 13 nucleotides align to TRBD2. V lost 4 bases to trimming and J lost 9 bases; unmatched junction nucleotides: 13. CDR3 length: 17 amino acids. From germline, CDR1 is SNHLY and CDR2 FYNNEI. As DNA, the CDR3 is TGTGCCAGCAGTGCGCACGGGACTAGCGGGACCTTAGGGACGCAGTATTTT. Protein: CASSAHGTSGTLGTQYF. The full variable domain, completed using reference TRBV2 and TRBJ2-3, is EPEVTQTPSHQVTQMGQEVILRCVPISNHLYFYWYRQILGQKVEFLVSFYNNEISEKSEIFDDQFSVERPDGSNFTLKIRSTKLEDSAMYFCASSAHGTSGTLGTQYFGPGTRLTVL.

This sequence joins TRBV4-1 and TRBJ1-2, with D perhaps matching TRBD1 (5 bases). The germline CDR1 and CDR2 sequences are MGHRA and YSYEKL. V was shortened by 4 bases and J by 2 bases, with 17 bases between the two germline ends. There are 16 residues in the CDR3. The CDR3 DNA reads TGCGCCAGCAGCCCCCTCGGGGGTGGGTTCAACTATGGCTACACCTTC. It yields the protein CASSPLGGGFNYGYTF.

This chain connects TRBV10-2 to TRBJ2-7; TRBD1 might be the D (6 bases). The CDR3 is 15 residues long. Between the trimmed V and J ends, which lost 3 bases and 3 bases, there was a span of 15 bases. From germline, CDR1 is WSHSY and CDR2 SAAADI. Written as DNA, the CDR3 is TGCGCCAGCAGTGAAACCGACAGGAGCTACTACGAGCAGTACTTC. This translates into CASSETDRSYYEQYF.

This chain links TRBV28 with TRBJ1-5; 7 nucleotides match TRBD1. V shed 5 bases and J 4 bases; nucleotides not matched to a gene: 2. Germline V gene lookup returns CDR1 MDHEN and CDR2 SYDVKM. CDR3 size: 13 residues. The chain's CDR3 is CASSSRGNQPQHF. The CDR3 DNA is TGTGCCAGCAGTAGCAGGGGGAATCAGCCCCAGCATTTT. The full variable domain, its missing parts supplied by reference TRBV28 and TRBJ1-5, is DVKVTQSSRYLVKRTGEKVFLECVQDMDHENMFWYRQDPGLGLRLIYFSYDVKMKEKGDIPEGYSVSREKKERFSLILESASTNQTSMYLCASSSRGNQPQHFGDGTRLSIL.

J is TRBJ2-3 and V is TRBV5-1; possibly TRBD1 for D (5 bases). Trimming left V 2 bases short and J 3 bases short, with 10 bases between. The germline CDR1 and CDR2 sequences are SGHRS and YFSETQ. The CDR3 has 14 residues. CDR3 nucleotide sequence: TGCGCCAGCAGCTTCCCAGGGAATACAGATACGCAGTATTTT. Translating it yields CASSFPGNTDTQYF. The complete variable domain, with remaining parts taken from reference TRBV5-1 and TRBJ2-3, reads KAGVTQTPRYLIKTRGQQVTLSCSPISGHRSVSWYQQTPGQGLQFLFEYFSETQRNKGNFPGRFSGRQFSNSRSEMNVSTLELGDSALYLCASSFPGNTDTQYFGPGTRLTVL.

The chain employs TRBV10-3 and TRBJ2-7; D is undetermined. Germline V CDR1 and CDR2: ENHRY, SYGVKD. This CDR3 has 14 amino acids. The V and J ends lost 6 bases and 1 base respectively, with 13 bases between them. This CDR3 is CAIRSALVSYEQYF. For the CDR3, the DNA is TGTGCCATCAGGTCCGCTCTGGTTTCCTACGAGCAGTACTTC.

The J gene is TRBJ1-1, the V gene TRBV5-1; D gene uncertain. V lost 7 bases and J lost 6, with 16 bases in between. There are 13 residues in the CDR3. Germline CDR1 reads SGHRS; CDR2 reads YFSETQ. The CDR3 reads CASGWQDGSEAFF. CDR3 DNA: TGCGCCAGCGGGTGGCAGGACGGGTCTGAAGCTTTCTTT.